These 2 T cell receptor beta chains were sequenced from one sample in a study of blood T cell repertoires in COVID-19 (dated by TCRdb to 2019 to 2021). To prepare the library, the immunoSEQ multiplex PCR assay was applied. TCRdb took over this immuneACCESS table, retaining in-frame rearrangements with V and J assigned. Such tables are incomplete; in checked studies, under half of the missing clones stem from an unresolved V gene, and the remainder is unexplained. In all, the sample holds about 220,000 clones, and over 75% of those were seen once. Around 2.5% of the sample goes to the ten largest clones. Sequenced sample: peripheral blood. These receptors all come from a woman between 65 and 79 years old with COVID-19, enrolled during active disease.

The chain joins TRBV7-9 to TRBJ2-1; 15 nucleotides align to TRBD2. Trimming took 5 bases from V and 15 from J; bases not matched to a gene: 8. CDR1 and CDR2 (germline): SEHNR, FQNEAQ (reference sequence). CDR3 size: 14 residues. The CDR3 nucleotides read TGTGCCAGCAGCCAAGGGACTAGCGGGGGGAGTAGGTTCTTC. This encodes CASSQGTSGGSRFF.

J is TRBJ1-4 and V is TRBV30; D unclear. The germline gives CDR1 GTSNPN, CDR2 SVGIG (reference sequence). Deletions cut 0 bases from V and 4 bases from J, with 12 bases between. This CDR3 is 15 amino acids long. This chain's CDR3 is CAWSVPSGFNEKLFF. Here the CDR3 DNA reads TGTGCCTGGAGTGTACCTTCCGGGTTTAATGAAAAACTGTTTTTT.